The next 19 T cell receptor beta chains were all read from a single sample in a study of cytomegalovirus exposure and HLA in healthy donors. A multiplex PCR was run with 60 Vbeta primers and 13 Jbeta primers. Profiling relied on immunoSEQ multiplex PCR, and the TCRdb table lists in-frame clones only, not all of them. Of 150,000 or so clones detected, about two thirds appear once; the ten largest clones hold less than 2.5%. Sequencing was carried out using PBMCs. The receptors stem from a human donor in good health.

This clone has just a few counts. V and J are TRBV25-1 and TRBJ2-7; possible D gene TRBD2, 6 bases. CDR1 and CDR2 (germline): MGHDK, SYGVNS. Trimming stripped 6 bases from V and 6 bases from J, with 21 bases between. The CDR3 contains 15 residues. This CDR3 reads CASSLHGGERGEQYF. DNA for the CDR3: TGTGCCAGCAGCCTTCACGGCGGGGAGAGGGGCGAGCAGTACTTC.

The V and J genes are TRBV5-1 and TRBJ2-1; 10 bases map to TRBD2. Germline trimming cut 4 bases from V and 5 bases from J; bases unmatched to any gene: 6. The CDR3 length is 15 residues. The V gene's germline CDR1 is SGHRS and CDR2 YFSETQ. The CDR3 region is CASSPSGGAHNEQFF. As DNA, the CDR3 is TGCGCCAGCAGCCCAAGCGGGGGGGCCCACAATGAGCAGTTCTTC.

There are a few counts of this clone. The rearrangement joins TRBV4-1 to TRBJ2-1; D unclear. With 3 bases removed from V and 5 bases from J, the gap between germline ends came to 11 bases. The CDR3 has 14 residues. Germline CDR1 is MGHRA and CDR2 is YSYEKL. CDR3: CASSQVKRDNEQFF. CDR3 DNA sequence: TGCGCCAGCAGCCAGGTGAAGCGAGACAATGAGCAGTTCTTC.

J is TRBJ2-3 and V is TRBV5-4; no reliable D call. The CDR3 sequence is 12 residues long. V lost 4 bases and J lost 6, with 9 bases in between. The germline V gene has CDR1 SGHNT and CDR2 YYREEE (reference sequence). The CDR3 coding sequence is TGTGCCAGCAGCCGAGTTGCCGATACGCAGTATTTT. Its translation is CASSRVADTQYF.

V gene TRBV5-1 combines with J gene TRBJ2-1, with D possibly TRBD1 on 6 matching bases. The CDR3 runs to 12 residues. V gave up 2 bases and J gave up 9 bases, with 9 bases separating them. Germline CDR1 reads SGHRS; CDR2 reads YFSETQ. CDR3 residues: CASSLSGVEQFF. CDR3 sequence (DNA): TGCGCCAGCAGCTTATCAGGGGTTGAGCAGTTCTTC.

The genes are TRBV7-3 and TRBJ2-3, with 8 bases identical to TRBD1. Trimming took 3 bases from V and 2 from J; bases not matched to a gene: 4. The germline V gene encodes CDR1 SGHTA and CDR2 FQGTGA. The CDR3 is 15 residues long. The CDR3 here is CASSLQGAFTDTQYF. Here the CDR3 DNA reads TGTGCCAGCAGCTTGCAGGGGGCGTTCACAGATACGCAGTATTTT.

The chain has TRBV7-6 and TRBJ2-7; 9 bases are a match to TRBD2. Germline V lookup: CDR1 SGHVS, CDR2 FNYEAQ. Trimming cost V 1 base and J 2 bases; bases outside gene matches: 6. This CDR3 comprises 16 residues. CDR3 protein: CASSLGPAGGPYEQYF. The CDR3, as DNA: TGTGCCAGCAGCTTAGGGCCAGCGGGGGGCCCCTACGAGCAGTACTTC.

This chain links TRBV5-1 with TRBJ2-2, with D perhaps TRBD1 (6 bases). Germline CDR1 SGHRS, CDR2 YFSETQ. V was pared by 0 bases and J by 3 bases, with 12 bases between. The CDR3 length is 16 residues. The CDR3: CASSLALDSYTGELFF. The CDR3 nucleotides are TGCGCCAGCAGCTTGGCCCTGGACAGTTACACCGGGGAGCTGTTTTTT.

CDR3 protein: CASSLGLREQYF. CDR3 DNA: TGCGCCAGCAGCTTGGGTTTGCGTGAGCAGTACTTC. The chain is built from TRBV5-1 and TRBJ2-7; no definite D call. The CDR3 length is 12 residues. Per the germline V gene, CDR1 is SGHRS and CDR2 is YFSETQ. Trimming left V 0 bases short and J 7 bases short, with 8 bases between.

The chain has TRBV5-4 and TRBJ1-2; D ambiguous. Per the germline V gene, CDR1 is SGHNT and CDR2 is YYREEE (reference sequence). This CDR3 comprises 14 residues. The V end lost 4 bases, the J end lost 5 bases, and 15 bases lay between the germline ends. CDR3 sequence: CASSPGRSPYGYTF. The CDR3 nucleotides read TGTGCCAGCAGCCCCGGGAGATCGCCTTATGGCTACACCTTC.

This chain uses TRBV19 with TRBJ2-5; 14 nucleotides line up with TRBD2. Germline CDR1 and CDR2: LNHDA and SQIVND (reference sequence). V was pared by 5 bases and J by 5 bases, with 10 bases of the junction left unmatched. There are 17 residues in the CDR3. The CDR3 DNA reads as TGTGCCAGTAGTCTCTGGACTAGCGGGGGGCTTCGGGAGACCCAGTACTTC. Translated: CASSLWTSGGLRETQYF.

With respect to this clone: A read error may produce the germline difference seen at one junction end. The chain links TRBV7-7 to TRBJ2-5; 11 nucleotides line up with TRBD2. Germline values: CDR1 SSHAT, CDR2 FNYEAQ (reference sequence). The CDR3 runs to 16 residues. The CDR3 bases are TGTGCTAGCAGCTTAGGGGTAGCGGGGGGGCTCGAGACCCAGTACTTC. Protein sequence: CASSLGVAGGLETQYF.

As regards this clone: Other DNA sequences in the same sample also yield this CDR3. The rearrangement joins TRBV7-2 to TRBJ1-1; TRBD1 matches 9 bases. The ends lost 0 bases at V and 7 bases at J; junction bases unmatched: 0. CDR3 length: 13 residues. Germline loops: CDR1 SGHTA, CDR2 FQGNSA. The CDR3 sequence: CASSLAGQGEAFF. CDR3 in DNA: TGTGCCAGCAGCTTAGCGGGACAGGGTGAAGCTTTCTTT.

V and J are TRBV6-1 and TRBJ1-2, with a weak D call TRBD1 (5 bases). The V and J ends lost 3 bases and 6 bases respectively, with 14 bases between them. Germline CDR1 MNHNS, CDR2 SASEGT. There are 14 residues in the CDR3. CDR3 in DNA: TGTGCCAGCAGTGAGGACGACAGAAGACATGGCTACACCTTC. Translated, it gives CASSEDDRRHGYTF.

V and J are TRBV4-3 and TRBJ2-1; D might be TRBD1 (5 bases). The length of the CDR3 is 16 residues. CDR1 is LGHNA and CDR2 is YSLEER in the germline V gene. V dropped 5 bases and J dropped 0 bases, with 14 bases sitting between them. The CDR3 DNA reads as TGCGCCAGCAGCTCATACAGGCTGAGCTCCTACAATGAGCAGTTCTTC. It is translated as CASSSYRLSSYNEQFF.

This sequence joins TRBV9 and TRBJ2-3; possibly TRBD2 for D (5 bases). Trimming removed 0 bases at V and 5 bases at J, with 13 bases between. Germline V gives CDR1 SGDLS, CDR2 YYNGEE. This CDR3 has 15 amino acids. The CDR3 region has the DNA TGTGCCAGCAGCGTAGTTTCGGGGTTTGGAGATACGCAGTATTTT. The encoded protein is CASSVVSGFGDTQYF.

This clone has just a few counts. The chain couples TRBV6-6 to TRBJ1-2, with D perhaps matching TRBD1 (6 bases). The CDR3 runs to 15 residues. V lost 2 bases, J lost 2 bases, and 12 bases lay in between. From germline, CDR1 is MNHNY and CDR2 SVGAGI (reference sequence). The CDR3 region has the DNA TGTGCCAGCAGTTACGGAGAAGACAGGAACTATGGCTACACCTTC. Its protein product is CASSYGEDRNYGYTF.

The J gene is TRBJ2-7, the V gene TRBV21-1; TRBD1, the D gene given by the table, was not confirmed from the DNA. TRBV21-1 is designated a pseudogene. The CDR3 has 15 amino acids. The CDR3 protein is CASSKVATGENEQYF. In DNA form, the CDR3 reads TGTGCCAGCAGCAAAGTAGCTACAGGGGAAAACGAGCAGTACTTC.

This sequence joins TRBV18 and TRBJ2-3, with 7 bases that match TRBD2. The CDR3 consists of 18 residues. The V and J ends lost 2 bases and 0 bases, in that order; junction bases with no gene match: 11. Germline V gene lookup returns CDR1 KGHSH and CDR2 LQKENI. The CDR3 DNA reads TGTGCCAGCTCACCAGTGAGCGGGACTTATTCTAGCACAGATACGCAGTATTTT. Amino acid sequence: CASSPVSGTYSSTDTQYF.